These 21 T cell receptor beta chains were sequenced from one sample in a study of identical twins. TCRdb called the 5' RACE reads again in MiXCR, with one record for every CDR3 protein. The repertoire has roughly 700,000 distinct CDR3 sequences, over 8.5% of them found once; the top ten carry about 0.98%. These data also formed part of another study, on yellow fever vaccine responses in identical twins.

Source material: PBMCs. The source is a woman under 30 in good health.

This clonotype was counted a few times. The CDR3: CASSLDTGAGLAVSSYNEQFF. As DNA, the CDR3 is TGTGCCAGCAGCTTAGATACTGGGGCGGGACTAGCGGTAAGCTCCTACAATGAGCAGTTCTTC. This sequence joins TRBV11-2 and TRBJ2-1, with 11 bases identical to TRBD2. The V segment lost 0 bases and the J segment 0 bases; nucleotides outside the gene matches: 13. The length of the CDR3 is 21 residues. Germline V CDR1 and CDR2: SGHAT, FQNNGV.

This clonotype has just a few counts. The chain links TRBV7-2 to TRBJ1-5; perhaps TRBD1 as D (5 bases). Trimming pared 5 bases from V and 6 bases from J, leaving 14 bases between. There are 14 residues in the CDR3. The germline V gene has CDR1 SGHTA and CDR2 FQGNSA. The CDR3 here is CASSISTVSQPQHF. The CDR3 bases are TGTGCCAGCAGCATCTCGACAGTCTCTCAGCCCCAGCATTTT.

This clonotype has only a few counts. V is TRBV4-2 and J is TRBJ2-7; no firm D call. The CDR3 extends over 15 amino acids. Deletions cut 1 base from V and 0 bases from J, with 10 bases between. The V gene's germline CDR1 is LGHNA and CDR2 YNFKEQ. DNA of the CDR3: TGTGCCAGCAGCCAAGGGGCAGAAAGCTCCTACGAGCAGTACTTC. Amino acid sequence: CASSQGAESSYEQYF.

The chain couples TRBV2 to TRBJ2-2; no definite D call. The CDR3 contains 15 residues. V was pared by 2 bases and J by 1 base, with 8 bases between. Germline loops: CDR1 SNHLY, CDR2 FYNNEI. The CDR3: CASSETVMNTGELFF. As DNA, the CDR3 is TGTGCCAGCAGTGAAACAGTGATGAACACCGGGGAGCTGTTTTTT.

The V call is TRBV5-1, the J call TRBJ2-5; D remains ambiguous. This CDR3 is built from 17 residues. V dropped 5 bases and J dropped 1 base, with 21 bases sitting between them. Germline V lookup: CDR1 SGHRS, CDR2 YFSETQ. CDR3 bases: TGCGCCAGCAGAGAAACGCAAGGTGGGGTCTCCCAAGAGACCCAGTACTTC. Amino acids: CASRETQGGVSQETQYF.

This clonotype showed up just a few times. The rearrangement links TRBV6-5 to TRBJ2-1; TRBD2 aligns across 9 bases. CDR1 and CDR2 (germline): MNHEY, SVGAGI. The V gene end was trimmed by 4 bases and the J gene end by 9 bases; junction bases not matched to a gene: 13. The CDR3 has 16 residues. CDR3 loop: CASSSTGLAGTGEQFF. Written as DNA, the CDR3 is TGTGCCAGCAGTTCCACTGGGCTAGCGGGAACGGGTGAGCAGTTCTTC.

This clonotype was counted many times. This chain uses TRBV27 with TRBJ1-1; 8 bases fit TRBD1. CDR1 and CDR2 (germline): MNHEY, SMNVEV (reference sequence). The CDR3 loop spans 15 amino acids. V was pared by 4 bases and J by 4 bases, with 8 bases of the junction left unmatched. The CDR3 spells CASSSSGGRSTEAFF. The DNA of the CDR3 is TGTGCCAGCAGTTCGTCAGGGGGCCGGAGCACTGAAGCTTTCTTT.

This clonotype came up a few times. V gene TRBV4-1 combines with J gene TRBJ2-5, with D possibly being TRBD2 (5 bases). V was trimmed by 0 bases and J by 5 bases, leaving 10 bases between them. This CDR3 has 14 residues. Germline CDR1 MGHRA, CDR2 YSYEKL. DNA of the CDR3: TGCGCCAGCAGCCAAGACGGGAATTGGGAGACCCAGTACTTC. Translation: CASSQDGNWETQYF.

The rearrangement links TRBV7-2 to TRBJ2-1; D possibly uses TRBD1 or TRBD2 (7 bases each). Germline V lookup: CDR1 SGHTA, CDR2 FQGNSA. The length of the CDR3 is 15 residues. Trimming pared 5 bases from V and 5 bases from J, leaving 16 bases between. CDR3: CASSQGGGINNEQFF. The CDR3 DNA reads TGTGCCAGCAGCCAGGGGGGGGGGATTAACAATGAGCAGTTCTTC.

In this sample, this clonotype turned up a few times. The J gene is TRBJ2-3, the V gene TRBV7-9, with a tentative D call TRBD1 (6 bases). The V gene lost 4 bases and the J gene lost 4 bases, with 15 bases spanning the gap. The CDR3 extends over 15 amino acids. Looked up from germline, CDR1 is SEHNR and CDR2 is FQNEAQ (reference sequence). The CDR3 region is CASSWVQGLPDTQYF. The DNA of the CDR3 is TGTGCCAGCAGCTGGGTCCAGGGGCTCCCAGATACGCAGTATTTT.

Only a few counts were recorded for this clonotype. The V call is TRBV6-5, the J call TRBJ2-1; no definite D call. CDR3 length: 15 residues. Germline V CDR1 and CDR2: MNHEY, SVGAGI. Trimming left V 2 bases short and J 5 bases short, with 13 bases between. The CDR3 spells CASSYGRISNNEQFF. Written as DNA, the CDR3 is TGTGCCAGCAGTTACGGGCGGATAAGCAACAATGAGCAGTTCTTC.

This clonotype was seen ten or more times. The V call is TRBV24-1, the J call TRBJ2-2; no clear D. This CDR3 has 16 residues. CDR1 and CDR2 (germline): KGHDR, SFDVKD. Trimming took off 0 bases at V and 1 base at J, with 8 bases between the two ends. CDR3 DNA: TGTGCCACCAGTGATTTGTCTGCAGGGAACACCGGGGAGCTGTTTTTT. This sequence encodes CATSDLSAGNTGELFF.

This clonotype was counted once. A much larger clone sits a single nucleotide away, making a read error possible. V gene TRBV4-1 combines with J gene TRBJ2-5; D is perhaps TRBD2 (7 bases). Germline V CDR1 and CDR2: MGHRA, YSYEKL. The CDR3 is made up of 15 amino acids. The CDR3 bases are TGCGCCAGCCGCCAGGGGCGGGAGTGGGGAGAGACCCAGTACTTC. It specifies CASRQGREWGETQYF.

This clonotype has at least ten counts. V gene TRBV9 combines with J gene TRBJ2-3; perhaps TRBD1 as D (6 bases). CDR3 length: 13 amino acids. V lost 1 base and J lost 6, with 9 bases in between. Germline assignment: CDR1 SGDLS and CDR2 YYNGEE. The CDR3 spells CASSVQGKDTQYF. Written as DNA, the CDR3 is TGTGCCAGCAGCGTACAGGGGAAGGATACGCAGTATTTT.

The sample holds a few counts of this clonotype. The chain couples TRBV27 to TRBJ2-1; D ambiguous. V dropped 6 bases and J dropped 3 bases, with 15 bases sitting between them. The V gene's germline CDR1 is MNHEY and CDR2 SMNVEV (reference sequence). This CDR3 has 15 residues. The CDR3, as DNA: TGTGCCAGCAGCCCAAATGATATACTCTACAATGAGCAGTTCTTC. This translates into CASSPNDILYNEQFF.

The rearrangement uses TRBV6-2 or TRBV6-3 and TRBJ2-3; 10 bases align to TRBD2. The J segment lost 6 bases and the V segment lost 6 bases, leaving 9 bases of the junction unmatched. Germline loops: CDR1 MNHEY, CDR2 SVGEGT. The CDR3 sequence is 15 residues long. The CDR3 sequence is CASRTSGRAWDTQYF. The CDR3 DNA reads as TGTGCCAGCAGAACCAGCGGGAGGGCCTGGGATACGCAGTATTTT.

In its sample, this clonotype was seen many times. CDR3: CSVVLTGREKKTEAFF. CDR3 coding DNA: TGCAGCGTTGTCTTGACGGGGAGGGAGAAGAAAACTGAAGCTTTCTTT. V gene TRBV29-1 combines with J gene TRBJ1-1, with unresolved D. There are 16 residues in the CDR3. Germline lookup yields CDR1 SQVTM and CDR2 ANQGSEA. Trimming removed 4 bases from V and 5 bases from J, with 23 bases in between.

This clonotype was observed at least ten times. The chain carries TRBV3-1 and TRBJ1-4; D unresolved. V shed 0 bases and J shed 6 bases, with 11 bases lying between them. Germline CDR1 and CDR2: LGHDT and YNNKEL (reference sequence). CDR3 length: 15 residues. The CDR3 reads CASSQDSDGHEKLFF. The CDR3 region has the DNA TGTGCCAGCAGCCAAGATTCGGACGGACATGAAAAACTGTTTTTT.

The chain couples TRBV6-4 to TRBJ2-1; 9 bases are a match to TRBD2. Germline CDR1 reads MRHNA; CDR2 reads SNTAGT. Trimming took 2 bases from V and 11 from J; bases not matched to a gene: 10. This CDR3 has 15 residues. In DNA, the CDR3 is TGTGCCAGCAGTGACACCGTGGCTAGCGGGGCCCAGCAGTTCTTC. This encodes CASSDTVASGAQQFF.

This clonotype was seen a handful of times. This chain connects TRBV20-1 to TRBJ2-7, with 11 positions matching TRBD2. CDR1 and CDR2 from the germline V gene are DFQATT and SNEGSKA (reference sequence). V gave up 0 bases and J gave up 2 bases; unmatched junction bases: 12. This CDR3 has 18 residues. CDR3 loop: CSARDVPMVAGGPYEQYF. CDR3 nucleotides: TGCAGTGCTAGAGATGTCCCCATGGTAGCGGGAGGGCCCTACGAGCAGTACTTC.

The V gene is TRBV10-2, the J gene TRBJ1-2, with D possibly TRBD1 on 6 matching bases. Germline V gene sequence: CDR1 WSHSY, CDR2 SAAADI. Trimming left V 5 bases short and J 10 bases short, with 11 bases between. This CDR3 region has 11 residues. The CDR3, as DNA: TGCGCCAGCAGTAGGGGGGGCGACTACACCTTC. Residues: CASSRGGDYTF.